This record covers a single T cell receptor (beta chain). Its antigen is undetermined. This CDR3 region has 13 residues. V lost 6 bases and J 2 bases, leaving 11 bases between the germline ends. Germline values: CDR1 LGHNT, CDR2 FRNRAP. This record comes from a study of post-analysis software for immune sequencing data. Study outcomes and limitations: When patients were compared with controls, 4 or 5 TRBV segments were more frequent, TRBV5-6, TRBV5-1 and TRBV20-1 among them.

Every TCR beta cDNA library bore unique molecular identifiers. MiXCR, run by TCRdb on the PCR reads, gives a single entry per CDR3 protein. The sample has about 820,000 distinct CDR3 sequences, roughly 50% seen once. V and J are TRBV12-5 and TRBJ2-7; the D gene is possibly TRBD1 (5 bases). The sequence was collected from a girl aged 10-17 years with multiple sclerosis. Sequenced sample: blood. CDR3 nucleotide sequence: TGTGCTAGTGGCCAGGGTTACCCCTACGAGCAGTACTTC. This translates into CASGQGYPYEQYF.